This TCR beta chain was captured in a study of T cells in Graves' hyperthyroidism and ophthalmopathy. From RNA transcripts, TCR beta CDR3 regions were amplified. The HTBI primer set was used in a first-round RT-PCR of the TCR CDR3. TCRdb passed the multiplex PCR reads through MiXCR, listing each CDR3 protein once. The table includes fewer than 350,000 distinct CDR3 sequences, 15% to 20% detected once. Study results and caveats: The model anticipated ophthalmopathy a median 6.5 months pre-onset.

Ophthalmopathy in the patients scored at least 3 on Clinical Activity Score and at least 4 on NOSPECS grade, lasting under 3 months. Uncontrolled infection, other autoimmune disease, pregnancy or lactation barred patients from enrollment. Together with thyroid ultrasound, orbital computed tomography, serum thyroxine and TRAb, clinical symptoms were used for diagnoses. This clonotype was recorded at least ten times. No antigen is known for it. The CDR3 spans 13 residues. From germline, CDR1 is ENHRY and CDR2 SYGVKD. Trimming removed 6 bases from V and 4 bases from J; junction bases left unmatched: 4. J is TRBJ1-1 and V is TRBV10-3; 8 bases map to TRBD1. Material for sequencing was blood. This TCR was recovered from a woman between 35 and 50 years old with Graves' ophthalmopathy. CDR3 sequence (DNA): TGTGCCATCAGGACAGGGGAGAGCACTGAAGCTTTCTTT. Translation: CAIRTGESTEAFF.